A single sample is the source of the 27 T cell receptor beta chains below, sequenced in a study of CXCR3-negative and CXCR3-positive naive CD8 T cells (dated by TCRdb to 2018 to 2020). Sequenced on a NextSeq 550. The Human TCR Profiling Kit (MiLaboratory) was used to prepare UMI-labeled 5' RACE TRB cDNA libraries. Reads reprocessed by TCRdb are summarized as one entry per CDR3 protein sequence, and DNA is absent. The sample table on file contains about 130,000 distinct CDR3 sequences. Of the sample, around 0.5% falls within the top ten clones. The specimen was naive CXCR3- CD8+ T cells from blood. Per the publication, the cell subset or site label means: CD45RO-CCR7+CD27+CD95- naive CD8+ T cells lacking CXCR3 (TNR3-). The receptor set was obtained from a human donor in good health. Some clones in this sample may be carry-over from other donors' samples.

This chain uses TRBV27 with TRBJ2-7; TCRdb's D gene call, TRBD1, goes unchecked for lack of DNA. The length of the CDR3 is 12 residues. Germline CDR1 is MNHEY and CDR2 is SMNVEV (reference sequence). CDR3 in amino acids: CATRDISYEQYF.

V is TRBV27 and J is TRBJ2-7; TCRdb designates TRBD2, a call that cannot be tested without DNA. CDR1 is MNHEY and CDR2 is SMNVEV in the germline V gene (reference sequence). The CDR3 consists of 15 residues. The CDR3 region is CASSTTSGRLYEQYF.

The genes are TRBV5-1 and TRBJ2-2; the TCRdb D gene call, TRBD1, has no DNA to confirm it. This CDR3 is 16 amino acids long. The germline CDR1 and CDR2 sequences are SGHRS and YFSETQ. The CDR3 is CASSSAGGSDTGELFF.

The rearrangement links TRBV29-1 to TRBJ2-1; absent DNA, TCRdb's TRBD1 call cannot be checked. Germline V lookup: CDR1 SQVTM, CDR2 ANQGSEA. There are 13 residues in the CDR3. CDR3 residues: CSVRQDLYNEQFF.

The V gene is TRBV28, the J gene TRBJ2-2; TCRdb's D call of TRBD1 is untestable without DNA. In germline, CDR1 is MDHEN, CDR2 SYDVKM. CDR3 length: 14 amino acids. The CDR3 reads CASSSTGGTGELFF.

The chain employs TRBV20-1 and TRBJ2-3; TCRdb designates TRBD1, a call that cannot be tested without DNA. Germline lookup yields CDR1 DFQATT and CDR2 SNEGSKA (reference sequence). This CDR3 is built from 13 residues. The CDR3 spells CSAMGTDTDTQYF.

The chain joins TRBV5-1 to TRBJ2-1; as DNA is missing, the TRBD2 call by TCRdb cannot be tested. CDR1 and CDR2 (germline): SGHRS, YFSETQ. The CDR3 has 15 amino acids. The CDR3 here is CASSFSGGAFKEQFF.

The chain joins TRBV24-1 to TRBJ2-1; TCRdb proposes TRBD1, but this gene call is untestable without DNA. In germline, CDR1 is KGHDR, CDR2 SFDVKD. The CDR3 loop spans 15 amino acids. The CDR3 region is CATSDSGTDYNEQFF.

The chain employs TRBV20-1 and TRBJ2-1. This CDR3 comprises 14 residues. Germline V gives CDR1 DFQATT, CDR2 SNEGSKA (reference sequence). The CDR3 here is CSASVTKSYNEQFF.

The chain carries TRBV19 and TRBJ2-2. The germline V gene has CDR1 LNHDA and CDR2 SQIVND (reference sequence). The CDR3 extends over 14 amino acids. The CDR3 is CASSITLNTGELFF.

The chain employs TRBV2 and TRBJ1-5. The CDR3 length is 17 residues. Germline V gene sequence: CDR1 SNHLY, CDR2 FYNNEI. The CDR3 loop is CASSEIRAGYSNQPQHF.

The chain uses TRBV20-1 and TRBJ2-1; TCRdb proposes TRBD2, but this gene call is untestable without DNA. Per germline, CDR1 DFQATT and CDR2 SNEGSKA (reference sequence). The CDR3 is made up of 13 amino acids. CDR3 region: CSARGALWNEQFF.

The chain carries TRBV10-1 and TRBJ2-7. This CDR3 comprises 12 residues. Germline values: CDR1 WNHNN, CDR2 SYGVQD (reference sequence). CDR3: CASSEYEYEQYF.

This rearrangement joins TRBV18 to TRBJ2-6. This CDR3 has 15 amino acids. From germline, CDR1 is KGHSH and CDR2 LQKENI. The CDR3 is CASSPSGLGANVLTF.

This chain uses TRBV18 with TRBJ2-7; the D call from TCRdb, TRBD2, cannot be confirmed without DNA. CDR3 length: 14 amino acids. Germline values: CDR1 KGHSH, CDR2 LQKENI. The CDR3 sequence is CASSTSGRAYEQYF.

The V and J genes are TRBV12-3 or TRBV12-4 and TRBJ2-3. The CDR3 has 13 residues. This chain's CDR3 is CASSLVRTDTQYF.

The chain recombines TRBV28 with TRBJ2-2. This CDR3 region has 12 residues. Germline CDR1 is MDHEN and CDR2 is SYDVKM. CDR3 residues: CPSSPGSGELFF.

V and J are TRBV4-3 and TRBJ2-1; TCRdb lists TRBD2, though no DNA is available to test this call. This CDR3 region has 17 residues. CDR1 and CDR2 from the germline V gene are LGHNA and YSLEER. The CDR3 sequence: CASSLGTSGHSYNEQFF.

The chain carries TRBV28 and TRBJ2-3; no DNA is available, so the TRBD1 call from TCRdb remains unchecked. CDR1 MDHEN and CDR2 SYDVKM come from the germline V gene. This CDR3 comprises 16 residues. The chain's CDR3 is CASSWARGVSTDTQYF.

The chain joins TRBV12-3 or TRBV12-4 to TRBJ2-1. The CDR3 length is 14 residues. The chain's CDR3 is CASSFVAGRDEQFF.

The chain links TRBV28 to TRBJ2-5; checking the TCRdb D call of TRBD2 is not possible without DNA. Germline CDR1 MDHEN, CDR2 SYDVKM. The CDR3 spans 19 residues. This CDR3 reads CASSLPRLVVGGEQETQYF. Variable domain in full (rest from reference TRBV28 and TRBJ2-5): DVKVTQSSRYLVKRTGEKVFLECVQDMDHENMFWYRQDPGLGLRLIYFSYDVKMKEKGDIPEGYSVSREKKERFSLILESASTNQTSMYLCASSLPRLVVGGEQETQYFGPGTRLLVL.

The V and J genes are TRBV18 and TRBJ2-3. This CDR3 contains 14 residues. Germline lookup yields CDR1 KGHSH and CDR2 LQKENI. This CDR3 reads CASSPPLASDTQYF.

This chain joins TRBV20-1 and TRBJ2-7; TCRdb selects TRBD1, and the lack of DNA leaves this call unchecked. The CDR3 runs to 15 residues. Germline V gene sequence: CDR1 DFQATT, CDR2 SNEGSKA (reference sequence). The CDR3: CSARDLRGHSYEQYF.

The chain has TRBV7-9 and TRBJ2-2. The CDR3 has 14 residues. Germline V gene lookup returns CDR1 SEHNR and CDR2 FQNEAQ (reference sequence). CDR3 protein: CASSPSTVTGELFF.

The V call is TRBV6-5, the J call TRBJ2-1; the D gene TCRdb calls, TRBD2, cannot be checked with no DNA. Germline CDR1 and CDR2: MNHEY and SVGAGI. The CDR3 has 16 amino acids. This CDR3 is CASRDQAGGPWNEQFF.

The V and J genes are TRBV28 and TRBJ1-2; the D call from TCRdb, TRBD1, cannot be confirmed without DNA. This CDR3 region has 16 residues. CDR1 and CDR2 (germline): MDHEN, SYDVKM. CDR3 residues: CASSFPRTRMNYGYTF.

The CDR3 spells CASSLVKDTQYF. V is TRBV13 and J is TRBJ2-3. In germline, CDR1 is PRHDT, CDR2 FYEKMQ (reference sequence). This CDR3 is built from 12 residues.